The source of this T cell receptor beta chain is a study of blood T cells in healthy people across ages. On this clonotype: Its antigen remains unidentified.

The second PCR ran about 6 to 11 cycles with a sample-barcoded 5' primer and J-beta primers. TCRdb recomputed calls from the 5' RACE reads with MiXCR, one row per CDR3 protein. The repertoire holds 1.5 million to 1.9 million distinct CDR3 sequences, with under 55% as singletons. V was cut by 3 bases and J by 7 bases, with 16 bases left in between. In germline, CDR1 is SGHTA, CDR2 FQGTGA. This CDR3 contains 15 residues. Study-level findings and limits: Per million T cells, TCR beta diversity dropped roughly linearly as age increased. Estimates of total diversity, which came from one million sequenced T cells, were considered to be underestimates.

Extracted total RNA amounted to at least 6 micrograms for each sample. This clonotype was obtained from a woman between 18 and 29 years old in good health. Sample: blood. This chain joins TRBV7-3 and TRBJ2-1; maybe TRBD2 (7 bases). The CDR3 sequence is CASSLGAGVGNEQFF. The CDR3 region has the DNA TGTGCCAGCAGCTTGGGGGCGGGAGTTGGGAATGAGCAGTTCTTC.